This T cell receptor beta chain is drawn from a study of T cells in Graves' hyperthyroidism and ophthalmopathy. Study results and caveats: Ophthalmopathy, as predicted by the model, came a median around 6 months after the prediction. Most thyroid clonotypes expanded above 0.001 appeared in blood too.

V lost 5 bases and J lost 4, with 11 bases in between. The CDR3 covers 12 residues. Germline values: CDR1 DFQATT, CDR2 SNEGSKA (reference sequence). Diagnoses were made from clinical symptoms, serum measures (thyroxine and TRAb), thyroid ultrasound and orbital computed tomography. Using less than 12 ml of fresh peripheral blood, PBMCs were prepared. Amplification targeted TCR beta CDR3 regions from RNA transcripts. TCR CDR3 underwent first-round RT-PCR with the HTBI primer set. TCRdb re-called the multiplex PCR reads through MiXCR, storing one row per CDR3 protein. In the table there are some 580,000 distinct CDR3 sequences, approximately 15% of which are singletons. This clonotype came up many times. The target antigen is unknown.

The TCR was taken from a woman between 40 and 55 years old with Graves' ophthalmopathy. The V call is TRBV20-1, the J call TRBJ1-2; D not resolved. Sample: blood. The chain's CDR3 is CSASADPYGYTF. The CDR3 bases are TGCAGTGCTTCCGCGGACCCCTATGGCTACACCTTC.